This TCR beta chain emerged from a study of identifying expanded T cells in peripheral blood. TCRdb's copy holds only in-frame clones and misses some; the assay was immunoSEQ multiplex PCR. Among about 85,000 clones listed, 89% were seen once. This receptor was taken from a person aged 18 to 69 in good health. The sequenced material came from blood.

The CDR3 reads CASRTGGGETQYF. CDR3 nucleotides: TGTGCCAGCAGGACAGGCGGAGGCGAGACCCAGTACTTC. This sequence joins TRBV6-1 and TRBJ2-5; D is possibly TRBD1 (6 bases). Trimming cost V 6 bases and J 5 bases, with 13 bases left between them. The CDR3 loop spans 13 amino acids. The germline gives CDR1 MNHNS, CDR2 SASEGT.